These 23 T cell receptor beta chains share one sample of origin, sequenced in a study of blood T cell repertoires in COVID-19. Assay used: immunoSEQ multiplex PCR; TCRdb lists only in-frame clones, some missing. This table holds roughly 120,000 clones, 75% to 95% found once. The sequenced material came from peripheral blood. The source is a human donor with active COVID-19. The donor label of this sample is uncertain.

This sequence joins TRBV18 and TRBJ2-3, with a tentative D call TRBD2 (6 bases). Trimming took 6 bases from V and 3 from J, leaving 13 bases between them. Germline V gene data show CDR1 as KGHSH and CDR2 as LQKENI. The CDR3 covers 14 residues. CDR3 sequence reads: CASSVGRSTDTQYF. In DNA, the CDR3 is TGTGCCAGCTCGGTTGGGAGGAGTACAGATACGCAGTATTTT.

This rearrangement joins TRBV4-1 to TRBJ1-4; 7 bases fit TRBD1. V lost 1 base and J lost 11; bases outside the gene matches: 7. The CDR3 sequence is 14 residues long. Looked up from germline, CDR1 is MGHRA and CDR2 is YSYEKL. The CDR3, as DNA: TGCGCCAGCAGCCAAGTGCAGGGGGTTGGGAAACTGTTTTTT. Amino acids: CASSQVQGVGKLFF.

The chain's CDR3 is CASSPHFSGNTIYF. The CDR3 coding sequence is TGTGCCAGCAGCCCACATTTCTCTGGAAACACCATATATTTT. The V gene is TRBV7-2, the J gene TRBJ1-3, with D hard to call. The V gene lost 5 bases and the J gene lost 0 bases, with 8 bases spanning the gap. Germline V CDR1 and CDR2: SGHTA, FQGNSA. CDR3 length equals 14 residues.

This chain uses TRBV6-2 or TRBV6-3 with TRBJ1-1; D might be TRBD1 (5 bases). Germline V gene data show CDR1 as MNHEY and CDR2 as SVGEGT. V dropped 5 bases and J dropped 9 bases, with 19 bases sitting between them. CDR3 length: 14 amino acids. CDR3 DNA sequence: TGTGCCAGCAGTGCCCACCAACAGGTCGTGAAAGCTTTCTTT. Its protein product is CASSAHQQVVKAFF.

The rearrangement joins TRBV11-2 to TRBJ2-4; D not certain. V was shortened by 5 bases and J by 0 bases, with 14 bases between the two germline ends. The germline CDR1 and CDR2 sequences are SGHAT and FQNNGV. CDR3 size: 16 residues. The CDR3 nucleotides are TGTGCCAGCAGCCACATTCCCTCCTTAGCCAAAAACATTCAGTACTTC. Protein product: CASSHIPSLAKNIQYF.

The rearrangement joins TRBV3-1 (or the pseudogene TRBV3-2) to TRBJ2-2, with D possibly being TRBD2 (6 bases). Germline assignment: CDR1 LGHDT and CDR2 YNNKEL (reference sequence). V dropped 4 bases and J dropped 3 bases, with 12 bases sitting between them. The CDR3 contains 15 residues. CDR3 amino acids: CASSPYGGDTGELFF. The DNA of the CDR3 is TGTGCCAGCAGCCCATACGGAGGGGACACCGGGGAGCTGTTTTTT.

The chain joins TRBV6-5 to TRBJ1-2; D is ambiguous. Trimming shortened V by 0 bases and J by 2 bases, and 7 bases separated the two germline ends. CDR1 MNHEY and CDR2 SVGAGI come from the germline V gene. This CDR3 region has 14 residues. The CDR3 nucleotides are TGTGCCAGCAGTTACTCGTTCAGGAACTATGGCTACACCTTC. It specifies CASSYSFRNYGYTF.

The chain employs TRBV28 and TRBJ2-5; D is possibly TRBD1 (5 bases). The CDR3 spans 13 residues. V was trimmed by 7 bases and J by 6 bases, leaving 15 bases between them. Germline V gives CDR1 MDHEN, CDR2 SYDVKM. The CDR3 DNA reads TGTGCCAGCACTTTGGGGCTGGGTCAGACCCAGTACTTC. This translates into CASTLGLGQTQYF.

DNA for the CDR3: TGTGCCAGCAGCAAGGGAGGGGATACGCAGTATTTT. It translates to CASSKGGDTQYF. This chain connects TRBV5-4 to TRBJ2-3; 7 bases line up with TRBD2. V trimming: 4 bases; J trimming: 6 bases; junction bases outside the gene matches: 2. Germline V gene lookup returns CDR1 SGHNT and CDR2 YYREEE (reference sequence). There are 12 residues in the CDR3.

This clone was recorded once. This sequence joins TRBV7-9 and TRBJ1-2; D perhaps matches TRBD1 (6 bases). The CDR3 is made up of 14 amino acids. V lost 1 base and J lost 3, with 9 bases in between. CDR1 is SEHNR and CDR2 is FQNEAQ in the germline V gene (reference sequence). The CDR3: CASSLEGGDYGYTF. Here the CDR3 DNA reads TGTGCCAGCAGCTTAGAAGGGGGGGACTATGGCTACACCTTC. Filled out from reference TRBV7-9 and TRBJ1-2, the complete variable domain reads DTGVSQNPRHKITKRGQNVTFRCDPISEHNRLYWYRQTLGQGPEFLTYFQNEAQLEKSRLLSDRFSAERPKGSFSTLEIQRTEQGDSAMYLCASSLEGGDYGYTFGSGTRLTVV.

The V call is TRBV3-1 (or the pseudogene TRBV3-2), the J call TRBJ2-5; 8 nucleotides align to TRBD2. Germline V gene sequence: CDR1 LGHDT, CDR2 YNNKEL (reference sequence). This CDR3 is built from 16 residues. After removal of 1 base from V and 4 bases from J, the junction contained 8 bases not matched to a gene. This CDR3 is CASSQVGRGAGETQYF. The CDR3 region has the DNA TGTGCCAGCAGCCAAGTCGGGAGGGGGGCAGGAGAGACCCAGTACTTC.

The chain carries TRBV24-1 and TRBJ2-1; D unresolved. Deletions cut 4 bases from V and 7 bases from J, with 10 bases between. The CDR3 runs 13 residues. In germline, CDR1 is KGHDR, CDR2 SFDVKD. The CDR3 nucleotides are TGTGCCACCAGTGAGGCCGCCTGGAATGAGCAGTTCTTC. Residues: CATSEAAWNEQFF.

The V call is TRBV7-2, the J call TRBJ2-7; 8 bases match TRBD1. The CDR3 length is 17 residues. V was pared by 3 bases and J by 2 bases, with 12 bases of the junction left unmatched. From germline, CDR1 is SGHTA and CDR2 FQGNSA. The CDR3 spells CASSFGFRGRLAYEQYF. The DNA for the CDR3 is TGTGCCAGCAGCTTTGGTTTCAGGGGGCGCCTAGCCTACGAGCAGTACTTC.

J is TRBJ2-5 and V is TRBV25-1; 7 nucleotides agree with TRBD2. This CDR3 region has 15 residues. Trimming cost V 2 bases and J 5 bases; bases outside gene matches: 8. Germline lookup yields CDR1 MGHDK and CDR2 SYGVNS. CDR3 nucleotide sequence: TGTGCCAGCAGTGAACATTTGTTGGGAGGGGAGACCCAGTACTTC. Translating it yields CASSEHLLGGETQYF.

The gene calls are TRBV11-3 and TRBJ2-1; maybe TRBD1 (5 bases). CDR1 SGHNT and CDR2 YENEEA come from the germline V gene. Trimming left V 5 bases short and J 1 base short, with 9 bases between. The CDR3 covers 14 residues. CDR3 DNA: TGTGCCAGCAGCCCCGACAGTTCCTACAATGAGCAGTTCTTC. Amino acid sequence: CASSPDSSYNEQFF. Looking up the rest from reference TRBV11-3 and TRBJ2-1 gives the full variable domain: EAGVVQSPRYKIIEKKQPVAFWCNPISGHNTLYWYLQNLGQGPELLIRYENEEAVDDSQLPKDRFSAERLKGVDSTLKIQPAELGDSAVYLCASSPDSSYNEQFFGPGTRLTVL.

The J gene is TRBJ2-1, the V gene TRBV7-9, with 7 bases lining up with TRBD1. CDR3 size: 14 residues. The V and J ends lost 1 base and 9 bases, in that order; junction bases with no gene match: 6. Germline CDR1 is SEHNR and CDR2 is FQNEAQ (reference sequence). In DNA, the CDR3 is TGTGCCAGCAGCTTAGAGGGGGCCCTAAGTGAGCAGTTCTTC. This encodes CASSLEGALSEQFF.

The chain employs TRBV19 and TRBJ2-7; tentatively, D is TRBD2 (6 bases). Trimming took off 3 bases at V and 5 bases at J, with 11 bases between the two ends. Germline V gives CDR1 LNHDA, CDR2 SQIVND (reference sequence). This CDR3 contains 13 residues. The CDR3 loop reads CASSIGGENEQYF. The DNA for the CDR3 is TGTGCCAGTAGTATTGGAGGGGAAAACGAGCAGTACTTC.

V and J are TRBV9 and TRBJ2-7, with 11 bases lining up with TRBD1. Per germline, CDR1 SGDLS and CDR2 YYNGEE. The CDR3 spans 16 residues. With V trimmed by 3 bases and J by 0 bases, 5 bases remained unmatched. Written as DNA, the CDR3 is TGTGCCAGCAGCGGCCCCGGGACAGGGGGCTCCTACGAGCAGTACTTC. Its protein is CASSGPGTGGSYEQYF. Looking up the rest from reference TRBV9 and TRBJ2-7 gives the full variable domain: DSGVTQTPKHLITATGQRVTLRCSPRSGDLSVYWYQQSLDQGLQFLIQYYNGEERAKGNILERFSAQQFPDLHSELNLSSLELGDSALYFCASSGPGTGGSYEQYFGPGTRLTVT.

This clone was counted between two and nine times. The chain combines TRBV3-1 (or the pseudogene TRBV3-2) with TRBJ2-5; perhaps TRBD2 as D (7 bases). The germline V gene encodes CDR1 LGHDT and CDR2 YNNKEL (reference sequence). V dropped 4 bases and J dropped 4 bases, with 16 bases sitting between them. The CDR3 length is 15 residues. CDR3 sequence (DNA): TGTGCCAGCAGCCCTCGACCGGGGGGCCCAGAGACCCAGTACTTC. It specifies CASSPRPGGPETQYF.

The chain joins TRBV30 to TRBJ1-6; 10 nucleotides match TRBD1. This CDR3 spans 13 amino acids. Per the germline V gene, CDR1 is GTSNPN and CDR2 is SVGIG (reference sequence). The ends lost 8 bases at V and 7 bases at J; junction bases unmatched: 5. Written as DNA, the CDR3 is TGTGCCGTCCGGGACAGGGGCAATTCACCCCTCCACTTT. Amino acids: CAVRDRGNSPLHF.

The genes are TRBV4-3 and TRBJ2-3; possibly TRBD2 for D (6 bases). This CDR3 is built from 16 residues. CDR1 and CDR2 from the germline V gene are LGHNA and YSLEER. Between the trimmed V and J ends, which lost 0 bases and 2 bases, there was a span of 12 bases. CDR3 residues: CASSQDFGGSTDTQYF. The CDR3 DNA reads as TGCGCCAGCAGCCAAGACTTCGGGGGATCCACAGATACGCAGTATTTT.

The chain links TRBV7-2 to TRBJ2-3; 8 bases align to TRBD2. The CDR3 runs 16 residues. V was clipped by 1 base and J by 2 bases; unmatched bases: 5. Germline V gene sequence: CDR1 SGHTA, CDR2 FQGNSA. The CDR3 is CASSLEERGITDTQYF. CDR3 DNA: TGTGCCAGCAGCTTAGAGGAGCGGGGGATCACAGATACGCAGTATTTT. Supplemented by reference TRBV7-2 and TRBJ2-3, the full variable domain reads GAGVSQSPSNKVTEKGKDVELRCDPISGHTALYWYRQSLGQGLEFLIYFQGNSAPDKSGLPSDRFSAERTGGSVSTLTIQRTQQEDSAVYLCASSLEERGITDTQYFGPGTRLTVL.

CDR3 in DNA: TGCGCCAGCAGCTACATGCCCGGGGTAGCCTATGGCTACACCTTC. It is translated as CASSYMPGVAYGYTF. V is TRBV4-1 and J is TRBJ1-2; D unresolved. Germline assignment: CDR1 MGHRA and CDR2 YSYEKL. This CDR3 spans 15 amino acids. The V end was cut by 5 bases, the J end by 4 bases, with 17 bases between.